The following is a T cell receptor beta chain sequence with its context. Its antigen remains undetermined. CDR1 LGHNA and CDR2 YNFKEQ were looked up in the germline V gene. From the cysteine up to the phenylalanine, the CDR3 has a length of 15 residues. The DNA is not on file. HCMV serostatus was determined by detecting HCMV-specific IgG in serum with a commercial ELISA kit. Ficoll density gradient centrifugation was used to isolate peripheral blood mononuclear cells from blood. The entry originates in a study of T cells expressing NK-cell markers (dated by TCRdb to about 2020). In the study overall: Under ten donors provided sorted CD3+CD56+NKG2C+, CD3+CD56+NKG2C- and CD3+CD56-NKG2C+ T-cell subsets, whose TCR beta-chain repertoires were profiled. Seven of the eight sequenced donors were HCMV-seropositive and one was HCMV-seronegative. Randomly selected healthy volunteers, three men and five women, were used as the eight sequenced donors. Libraries were sequenced as 2 x 150 bp reads on Illumina HiSeq 2000/2500, MiSeq or NextSeq. The paper as a whole reports these results and caveats: Whether the expanded NKG2C-expressing T cell clones were specific for HCMV antigens remained unclear. Those dominant clonotypes were again the most abundant among CD3+CD56-NKG2C+ cells in a handful of donors, at about 28.3-65%. In six donors, the dominant CD3+CD56+NKG2C+ clonotypes were among the top 10 CD8+ clonotypes and accounted for roughly 1.0-8% of CD8+ T cells.

The run used an Illumina HiSeq 2000. 5'RACE template switching, by which a universal primer site and unique molecular identifiers were added, was used to make TCR beta cDNA libraries. Priming for cDNA synthesis came from the TCR beta constant segment, and two successive PCR amplification steps followed. Processing in the source paper ran as follows. MIGEC handled demultiplexing of the reads and grouping by UMI, while MiTCR was used to assemble and quantify clonotypes. To remove erroneous sequences, TCR cDNA sequences were retained only when supported by two or more reads. The tcR package was used for downstream repertoire analysis, and clonotypes were matched between fractions using CDR3 nucleotide sequence together with V segment. VDJmatch was used to annotate antigen specificity against VDJdb, with one amino acid substitution allowed in CDR3. TCRdb reprocessed the reads and provides one entry for every CDR3 protein sequence; no DNA is given. The V and J calls were not made by the authors but by TCRdb's processing. In this sample's table one finds 200,000 to 300,000 distinct CDR3 sequences. The ten top clones hold 0.39% of the sample.

This TCR was recovered from a man aged 18 to 35 in good health. Donor details come from another sample of the same person, matched by shared clones. The sequencing input was blood T cells: a sorted CD56 or NKG2C T cell subset, CD4+ or CD8+ T cells, or bulk PBMC T cells (not recorded which). The chain was built from TRBV4-2 and TRBJ2-3. The encoded CDR3 is CASSQDGASSDTQYF.